Following are 20 T cell receptor beta chains from one sample sequenced in a study of beta chain features in type 1 diabetes. What was sequenced were expressed TCRB transcripts, since all of the isolated RNA had been reverse transcribed. The table came from immunoSEQ multiplex PCR; TCRdb's copy has only in-frame clones and leaves some out. The sample records about 140,000 clones, approximately 9.8% being singletons. Input material: central memory CD4+ T cells from blood. Source of these receptors: a woman between 35 and 50 years old in good health.

The chain links TRBV9 to TRBJ1-6, with D tentatively TRBD1 (6 bases). Trimming removed 4 bases from V and 6 bases from J, with 14 bases in between. Germline assignment: CDR1 SGDLS and CDR2 YYNGEE. The CDR3 is 15 amino acids. The CDR3 sequence is CASSSSGGANSPLHF. In nucleotides, the CDR3 is TGTGCCAGCAGCTCCTCCGGGGGGGCTAATTCACCCCTCCACTTT.

The chain is built from TRBV2 and TRBJ2-5, with 7 bases lining up with TRBD2. The CDR3 contains 17 residues. V trimming: 4 bases; J trimming: 5 bases; junction bases outside the gene matches: 16. Germline loops: CDR1 SNHLY, CDR2 FYNNEI. The CDR3 is CASSVPRGAGETETQYF. The CDR3 coding sequence is TGTGCCAGCAGTGTACCCCGGGGCGCGGGGGAGACGGAGACCCAGTACTTC.

The V call is TRBV4-1, the J call TRBJ2-7; 7 bases are a match to TRBD1. V was clipped by 2 bases and J by 2 bases; unmatched bases: 6. The CDR3 spans 15 residues. Germline V gene lookup returns CDR1 MGHRA and CDR2 YSYEKL. CDR3 nucleotides: TGCGCCAGCAGCCAATCCCGGGACAGACCCTACGAGCAGTACTTC. This gives the protein CASSQSRDRPYEQYF.

The chain uses TRBV5-1 and TRBJ2-1; 10 bases line up with TRBD2. CDR3 length: 15 residues. J gave up 4 bases and V 4 bases, and 5 bases lay outside the gene matches. Germline V lookup: CDR1 SGHRS, CDR2 YFSETQ. This CDR3 reads CASSLTSGDYNEQFF. The CDR3 region has the DNA TGCGCCAGCAGCCTAACTAGCGGGGATTACAATGAGCAGTTCTTC.

In this sample, this clone turned up a few times. The chain recombines TRBV6-1 with TRBJ2-2, with TRBD1 matching 10 bases. The V and J ends lost 6 bases and 4 bases, in that order; junction bases with no gene match: 8. Germline V gives CDR1 MNHNS, CDR2 SASEGT. The CDR3 sequence is 16 residues long. The CDR3 reads CASREPGQGTTGELFF. CDR3 bases: TGTGCCAGCAGAGAACCGGGACAGGGGACCACCGGGGAGCTGTTTTTT.

This chain joins TRBV2 and TRBJ2-2; D is ambiguous. This CDR3 has 15 amino acids. V was clipped by 2 bases and J by 5 bases, with 12 bases between them. Germline CDR1 is SNHLY and CDR2 is FYNNEI. In nucleotides, the CDR3 is TGTGCCAGCAGTGAACAGGCAGGCAGGACCGGGGAGCTGTTTTTT. Amino acids: CASSEQAGRTGELFF.

As concerns this clone: Relative to the germline gene, one junction end is altered; a read error may explain this. This sequence joins TRBV7-7 and TRBJ2-3, with 7 bases identical to TRBD1. This CDR3 comprises 15 residues. Germline V CDR1 and CDR2: SSHAT, FNYEAQ (reference sequence). The CDR3 coding sequence is TGTGCTAGCAGCCCACAGGGGCTCTCCACAGATACGCAGTATTTT. This translates into CASSPQGLSTDTQYF.

The V gene is TRBV6-1, the J gene TRBJ2-7, with 13 bases that match TRBD2. CDR1 and CDR2 from the germline V gene are MNHNS and SASEGT. This CDR3 has 16 amino acids. V lost 4 bases and J lost 7; bases outside the gene matches: 10. CDR3 bases: TGTGCCAGCAGTGCCACCGGGACTAGCGGGGTTGGGGAGCAGTACTTC. It encodes CASSATGTSGVGEQYF.

This clone came up many times. CDR3 region: CASSKDSGGQTQYF. CDR3 DNA: TGTGCCAGCAGTAAGGATAGCGGGGGCCAAACGCAGTATTTT. V usage is TRBV27 and J usage is TRBJ2-3, with TRBD2 matching over 9 bases. The V gene end was trimmed by 5 bases and the J gene end by 9 bases; junction bases not matched to a gene: 9. Germline V lookup: CDR1 MNHEY, CDR2 SMNVEV (reference sequence). The CDR3 spans 14 residues.

This clone was seen a handful of times. This chain connects TRBV6-5 to TRBJ1-2; 7 bases agree with TRBD1. CDR1 MNHEY and CDR2 SVGAGI come from the germline V gene. V lost 0 bases, J lost 7 bases, and 11 bases stayed unmatched. The CDR3 runs to 16 residues. The chain's CDR3 is CASSYSIRQGGGGYTF. The DNA for the CDR3 is TGTGCCAGCAGTTACTCGATAAGGCAGGGGGGAGGTGGCTACACCTTC.

The chain's CDR3 is CASSPSGQVGPFF. The CDR3 DNA sequence: TGTGCCAGCAGCCCATCCGGACAGGTTGGGCCTTTCTTT. This rearrangement joins TRBV7-9 to TRBJ1-1, with 7 positions matching TRBD1. Germline values: CDR1 SEHNR, CDR2 FQNEAQ (reference sequence). The CDR3 is made up of 13 amino acids. The V gene end was trimmed by 5 bases and the J gene end by 12 bases; junction bases not matched to a gene: 12. The full variable domain, in which reference TRBV7-9 and TRBJ1-1 provide the parts outside the CDR3, is DTGVSQNPRHKITKRGQNVTFRCDPISEHNRLYWYRQTLGQGPEFLTYFQNEAQLEKSRLLSDRFSAERPKGSFSTLEIQRTEQGDSAMYLCASSPSGQVGPFFGQGTRLTVV.

This clone was counted a few times. The V and J genes are TRBV5-6 and TRBJ2-2; D might be TRBD2 (5 bases). CDR1 is SGHDT and CDR2 is YYEEEE in the germline V gene. This CDR3 comprises 14 residues. V gave up 8 bases and J gave up 3 bases, with 14 bases separating them. In DNA form, the CDR3 reads TGTGCCAGTATGTTCGGGGTCCACACCGGGGAGCTGTTTTTT. This codes for CASMFGVHTGELFF.

The sample holds a few counts of this clone. V usage is TRBV11-2 and J usage is TRBJ1-2; no firm D call. V lost 6 bases and J 12 bases, leaving 17 bases between the germline ends. This CDR3 has 12 amino acids. Germline V gene data show CDR1 as SGHAT and CDR2 as FQNNGV. The CDR3 reads CASRLTSGSHTF. CDR3 nucleotides: TGTGCCAGCAGACTTACGTCGGGGTCCCACACCTTC.

The V gene is TRBV25-1, the J gene TRBJ1-6; 7 bases map to TRBD1. Germline V gives CDR1 MGHDK, CDR2 SYGVNS. The CDR3 sequence is 15 residues long. Trimming took 5 bases from V and 4 from J; bases not matched to a gene: 5. The CDR3, as DNA: TGTGCCAGCAGTCGACAGGGTCAATATAATTCACCCCTCCACTTT. Protein sequence: CASSRQGQYNSPLHF.

This clone came up a few times. The rearrangement links TRBV4-3 to TRBJ1-4; D is unclear. This CDR3 is built from 13 residues. With 0 bases removed from V and 5 bases from J, the gap between germline ends came to 4 bases. The V gene's germline CDR1 is LGHNA and CDR2 YSLEER. The CDR3 sequence: CASSQDPNEKLFF. The CDR3, as DNA: TGCGCCAGCAGCCAAGACCCGAATGAAAAACTGTTTTTT.

This clone came up many times. V and J are TRBV18 and TRBJ2-1; no clear D gene. Germline V gene sequence: CDR1 KGHSH, CDR2 LQKENI. V was shortened by 6 bases and J by 6 bases, with 18 bases between the two germline ends. The CDR3 has 15 residues. CDR3 in DNA: TGTGCCAGCTCGCCCAACGGTCCTCCGGGCAATGAGCAGTTCTTC. Translated: CASSPNGPPGNEQFF.

This chain joins TRBV7-2 and TRBJ2-5, with 12 positions matching TRBD2. CDR3 length equals 15 residues. Looked up from germline, CDR1 is SGHTA and CDR2 is FQGNSA. V dropped 8 bases and J dropped 5; count of bases not matched to a gene: 9. CDR3 DNA sequence: TGTGCCAGCGGCACCCTAGCGGGGGGGCTTGAGACCCAGTACTTC. Amino acids: CASGTLAGGLETQYF.

This chain connects TRBV21-1 to TRBJ2-3; the DNA was not compared with TRBD2, the D call given in the table. TRBV21-1 is a pseudogene locus. The CDR3 is 17 residues long. CDR3 residues: CASSTEALAGGTDTQYF. The CDR3 nucleotides read TGTGCCAGCAGCACGGAAGCCCTAGCGGGGGGCACAGATACGCAGTATTTT.

The J gene is TRBJ1-1, the V gene TRBV5-6; 8 bases agree with TRBD1. With 0 bases clipped from V and 1 base from J, the junction kept 2 bases outside the gene matches. CDR1 and CDR2 from the germline V gene are SGHDT and YYEEEE. The CDR3 loop spans 15 amino acids. For the CDR3, the DNA is TGTGCCAGCAGCTTGGATGACAGGGGGAACACTGAAGCTTTCTTT. Protein sequence: CASSLDDRGNTEAFF.

This rearrangement joins TRBV7-8 to TRBJ1-1, with D possibly being TRBD1 (6 bases). This CDR3 has 15 amino acids. The V end was cut by 5 bases, the J end by 1 base, with 14 bases between. CDR1 SGHVS and CDR2 FQNEAQ come from the germline V gene. In DNA form, the CDR3 reads TGTGCCAGCAGCCCCCCCAGGGGAAGGAACACTGAAGCTTTCTTT. Translation gives CASSPPRGRNTEAFF.